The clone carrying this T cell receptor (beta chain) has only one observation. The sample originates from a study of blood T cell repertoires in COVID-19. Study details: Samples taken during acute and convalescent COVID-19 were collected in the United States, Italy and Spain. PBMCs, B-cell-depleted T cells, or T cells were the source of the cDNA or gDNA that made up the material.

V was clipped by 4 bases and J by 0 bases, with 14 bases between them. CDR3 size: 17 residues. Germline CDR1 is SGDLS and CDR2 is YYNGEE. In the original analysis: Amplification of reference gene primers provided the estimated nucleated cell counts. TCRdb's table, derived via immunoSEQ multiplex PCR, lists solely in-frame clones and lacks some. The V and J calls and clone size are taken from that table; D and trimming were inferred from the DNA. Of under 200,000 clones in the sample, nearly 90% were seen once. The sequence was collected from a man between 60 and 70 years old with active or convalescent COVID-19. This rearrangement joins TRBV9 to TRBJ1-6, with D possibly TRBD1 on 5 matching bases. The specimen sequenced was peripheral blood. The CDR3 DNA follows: TGTGCCAGCAGCTCCGGGGACGGGGGCTCCTATAATTCACCCCTCCACTTT. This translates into CASSSGDGGSYNSPLHF.